Shown below are 26 T cell receptor beta chains from a single sample sequenced in a study of Ad26.COV2.S vaccination and SARS-CoV-2 variants. Method: immunoSEQ multiplex PCR; TCRdb's copy keeps in-frame clones and lacks some. The table lists about 350,000 clones, around nine tenths of them singletons, with around 5.3% in the top ten. As for treatment: around 19 received Ad26.COV2.S at low or high dose, single or two shots; several received placebo; per-sample allocation not given. Sampling happened 63 days after the first vaccine or placebo injection. The source was peripheral blood, collected in a trial of Ad26.COV2.S vaccine versus placebo. These receptor sequences come from a person between 18 and 60 years old who received the Ad26.COV2.S COVID-19 vaccine or a placebo.

V usage is TRBV4-2 and J usage is TRBJ1-6, with a tentative D call TRBD1 (5 bases). Germline values: CDR1 LGHNA, CDR2 YNFKEQ. Between the trimmed V and J ends, which lost 3 bases and 4 bases, there was a span of 10 bases. There are 15 residues in the CDR3. The CDR3 here is CASSHGDGYNSPLHF. The CDR3 nucleotides read TGTGCCAGCAGCCATGGGGACGGATATAATTCACCCCTCCACTTT.

The chain is built from TRBV3-1 (or the pseudogene TRBV3-2) and TRBJ2-7, with TRBD2 as a possible D gene (6 bases). This CDR3 is built from 15 residues. V lost 0 bases and J lost 0, with 9 bases in between. Germline values: CDR1 LGHDT, CDR2 YNNKEL (reference sequence). The CDR3 reads CASSQDSGVSYEQYF. The CDR3 DNA is TGTGCCAGCAGCCAAGATTCGGGGGTCTCCTACGAGCAGTACTTC.

This rearrangement joins TRBV28 to TRBJ1-2, with D perhaps TRBD1 (5 bases). The ends were cut back, 6 bases at V and 2 bases at J, with 16 bases in the middle. The CDR3 runs 15 residues. Germline lookup yields CDR1 MDHEN and CDR2 SYDVKM. CDR3 loop: CASSQLGRGNYGYTF. In nucleotides, the CDR3 is TGTGCCAGCAGCCAGCTCGGGAGGGGAAACTATGGCTACACCTTC.

This sequence joins TRBV4-1 and TRBJ1-4, with D possibly matching TRBD1 (5 bases). The CDR3 is 17 amino acids. Germline V lookup: CDR1 MGHRA, CDR2 YSYEKL. V was clipped by 0 bases and J by 4 bases, with 15 bases between them. As DNA, the CDR3 is TGCGCCAGCAGCCAAGATGGCAGGGACGGGGGTAATGAAAAACTGTTTTTT. This codes for CASSQDGRDGGNEKLFF.

This chain connects TRBV6-5 to TRBJ2-1; D unclear. Germline V gene lookup returns CDR1 MNHEY and CDR2 SVGAGI. The CDR3 runs to 13 residues. The V gene lost 0 bases and the J gene lost 4 bases, with 4 bases spanning the gap. The CDR3 bases are TGTGCCAGCAGTTACTCGGAGTACAATGAGCAGTTCTTC. It yields the protein CASSYSEYNEQFF.

The J gene is TRBJ1-1, the V gene TRBV14; D call uncertain. The ends were cut back, 0 bases at V and 8 bases at J, with 19 bases in the middle. The CDR3 runs 16 residues. Germline-derived CDR1 and CDR2 are SGHDN and FVKESK. The CDR3 coding sequence is TGTGCCAGCAGCCAAGAAGGTCGAGGACCTTTTACCGAAGCTTTCTTT. This gives the protein CASSQEGRGPFTEAFF.

The V gene is TRBV28, the J gene TRBJ2-2; 8 bases match TRBD1. J lost 7 bases, V lost 5 bases, and 6 bases had no gene match. The CDR3 spans 14 residues. From germline, CDR1 is MDHEN and CDR2 SYDVKM. CDR3 in amino acids: CASSVTGTGGELFF. CDR3 coding DNA: TGTGCCAGCAGTGTCACCGGGACAGGCGGGGAGCTGTTTTTT.

This clone has a handful of counts. The V call is TRBV19, the J call TRBJ2-7, with a weak D call TRBD1 (5 bases). This CDR3 comprises 13 residues. CDR1 and CDR2 (germline): LNHDA, SQIVND (reference sequence). With 4 bases removed from V and 2 bases from J, the gap between germline ends came to 9 bases. The CDR3 DNA reads as TGTGCCAGTAGTACCGGACACCCCTACGAGCAGTACTTC. Translated: CASSTGHPYEQYF.

The chain is built from TRBV7-2 and TRBJ1-1; perhaps TRBD1 as D (5 bases). This CDR3 spans 14 amino acids. The germline CDR1 and CDR2 sequences are SGHTA and FQGNSA. V lost 1 base, J lost 4 bases, and 10 bases lay in between. The CDR3 loop is CASSLVVGGTEAFF. The DNA for the CDR3 is TGTGCCAGCAGCTTAGTGGTGGGGGGCACTGAAGCTTTCTTT.

The CDR3 loop reads CASSMTSATYEQYF. DNA for the CDR3: TGTGCCAGTAGTATGACTAGCGCAACCTACGAGCAGTACTTC. V and J are TRBV19 and TRBJ2-7; 8 bases map to TRBD2. Germline V gene lookup returns CDR1 LNHDA and CDR2 SQIVND (reference sequence). The CDR3 runs 14 residues. Trimming took 3 bases from V and 2 from J; bases not matched to a gene: 3.

V gene TRBV29-1 combines with J gene TRBJ1-2, with a possible D match to TRBD1 (6 bases). Deletions cut 4 bases from V and 2 bases from J, with 14 bases between. The germline V gene has CDR1 SQVTM and CDR2 ANQGSEA. CDR3 size: 14 residues. The CDR3 loop is CSVAEHDRNYGYTF. The CDR3 DNA reads TGCAGCGTTGCTGAACATGACAGGAACTATGGCTACACCTTC.

V usage is TRBV7-2 and J usage is TRBJ2-2; D is perhaps TRBD1 (6 bases). V shed 5 bases and J shed 4 bases, with 11 bases lying between them. Germline V lookup: CDR1 SGHTA, CDR2 FQGNSA. This CDR3 region has 14 residues. CDR3 DNA: TGTGCCAGCAGCACCCGGACAGTCACCGGGGAGCTGTTTTTT. As protein: CASSTRTVTGELFF.

The V and J genes are TRBV6-5 and TRBJ1-5; TRBD1 agrees at 8 bases. Losses at the gene ends were 5 bases for V and 4 bases for J; bases not matched to a gene: 4. Germline V gene lookup returns CDR1 MNHEY and CDR2 SVGAGI. There are 14 residues in the CDR3. CDR3 coding DNA: TGTGCCAGCAGTCCGGACAGGGCTAATCAGCCCCAGCATTTT. Residues: CASSPDRANQPQHF.

The chain recombines TRBV24-1 with TRBJ2-1, with 9 bases matching TRBD1. Germline loops: CDR1 KGHDR, CDR2 SFDVKD. This CDR3 is built from 17 residues. J was trimmed by 4 bases and V by 7 bases; bases with no gene match: 13. This CDR3 is CATSGGQGKGSYNEQFF. The CDR3 DNA follows: TGTGCCACCAGCGGTGGACAGGGGAAGGGTTCTTACAATGAGCAGTTCTTC.

V is TRBV3-1 (or the pseudogene TRBV3-2) and J is TRBJ1-3, with 7 bases lining up with TRBD1. The CDR3 runs to 15 residues. With V trimmed by 4 bases and J by 4 bases, 7 bases remained unmatched. CDR1 LGHDT and CDR2 YNNKEL come from the germline V gene (reference sequence). CDR3 coding DNA: TGTGCCAGCAGCCCACAGGACAGGATCGGAAACACCATATATTTT. Its protein product is CASSPQDRIGNTIYF.

The rearrangement uses TRBV7-9 and TRBJ1-4; the D is unclear. CDR3 length: 14 amino acids. Per the germline V gene, CDR1 is SEHNR and CDR2 is FQNEAQ (reference sequence). Trimming took off 2 bases at V and 4 bases at J, with 8 bases between the two ends. This chain's CDR3 is CASSLTPVNEKLFF. DNA for the CDR3: TGTGCCAGCAGCTTAACGCCGGTTAATGAAAAACTGTTTTTT.

The V gene is TRBV5-6, the J gene TRBJ2-2; D remains ambiguous. Trimming stripped 3 bases from V and 4 bases from J, with 7 bases between. The CDR3 sequence is 13 residues long. Germline values: CDR1 SGHDT, CDR2 YYEEEE. The CDR3 region is CASSSTFTGELFF. The CDR3 bases are TGTGCCAGCAGCTCGACGTTCACCGGGGAGCTGTTTTTT.

V is TRBV5-6 and J is TRBJ2-7, with a possible D match to TRBD2 (5 bases). The CDR3 extends over 15 amino acids. Germline V gene lookup returns CDR1 SGHDT and CDR2 YYEEEE. V shed 4 bases and J shed 0 bases, with 14 bases lying between them. In DNA, the CDR3 is TGTGCCAGCAGCCCAGCGGCAGGTTCCTCCTACGAGCAGTACTTC. Encoded protein: CASSPAAGSSYEQYF. Based on the CDR3 plus reference TRBV5-6 and TRBJ2-7, the full variable domain is DAGVTQSPTHLIKTRGQQVTLRCSPKSGHDTVSWYQQALGQGPQFIFQYYEEEERQRGNFPDRFSGHQFPNYSSELNVNALLLGDSALYLCASSPAAGSSYEQYFGPGTRLTVT.

The chain uses TRBV6-2 or TRBV6-3 and TRBJ2-2; possible D gene TRBD1, 6 bases. Germline lookup yields CDR1 MNHEY and CDR2 SVGEGT. V was trimmed by 2 bases and J by 0 bases, leaving 13 bases between them. This CDR3 has 17 residues. The CDR3 nucleotides read TGTGCCAGCAGTTACCACCGGACAGAGGCGAACACCGGGGAGCTGTTTTTT. Protein sequence: CASSYHRTEANTGELFF.

The chain carries TRBV29-1 and TRBJ2-3; 10 nucleotides line up with TRBD1. The germline gives CDR1 SQVTM, CDR2 ANQGSEA. V dropped 3 bases and J dropped 3; count of bases not matched to a gene: 3. This CDR3 region has 14 residues. CDR3 loop: CSVDGGQGTDTQYF. The CDR3 DNA is TGCAGCGTTGATGGGGGACAGGGGACAGATACGCAGTATTTT.

This chain joins TRBV7-2 and TRBJ1-2; TRBD1 might be the D (6 bases). CDR1 is SGHTA and CDR2 is FQGNSA in the germline V gene. The CDR3 covers 14 residues. V was pared by 3 bases and J by 4 bases, with 12 bases between. CDR3 in DNA: TGTGCCAGCAGCTTTGAGGGCAGGGGCTATGGCTACACCTTC. Translated: CASSFEGRGYGYTF. The full variable domain, in which reference TRBV7-2 and TRBJ1-2 provide the parts outside the CDR3, is GAGVSQSPSNKVTEKGKDVELRCDPISGHTALYWYRQSLGQGLEFLIYFQGNSAPDKSGLPSDRFSAERTGGSVSTLTIQRTQQEDSAVYLCASSFEGRGYGYTFGSGTRLTVV.

Regarding this clone: The same CDR3 arises from other DNA sequences in this sample as well. V is TRBV18 and J is TRBJ2-5, with D perhaps matching TRBD2 (6 bases). CDR1 KGHSH and CDR2 LQKENI come from the germline V gene. This CDR3 has 12 amino acids. V was pared by 2 bases and J by 5 bases, with 6 bases between. Written as DNA, the CDR3 is TGTGCCAGCTCACCAGGAGGGGAGACCCAGTACTTC. This gives the protein CASSPGGETQYF. The full variable domain, rest sourced from reference TRBV18 and TRBJ2-5, is NAGVMQNPRHLVRRRGQEARLRCSPMKGHSHVYWYRQLPEEGLKFMVYLQKENIIDESGMPKERFSAEFPKEGPSILRIQQVVRGDSAAYFCASSPGGETQYFGPGTRLLVL.

The rearrangement links TRBV7-9 to TRBJ1-2; 10 nucleotides line up with TRBD1. V shed 5 bases and J 6 bases; nucleotides not matched to a gene: 3. This CDR3 contains 13 residues. Germline V lookup: CDR1 SEHNR, CDR2 FQNEAQ (reference sequence). In DNA form, the CDR3 reads TGTGCCAGCAGCCTCGGGACAGGGGATGGCTACACCTTC. It encodes CASSLGTGDGYTF.

This rearrangement joins TRBV29-1 to TRBJ2-1; D gene unclear. CDR3 length equals 10 residues. The germline CDR1 and CDR2 sequences are SQVTM and ANQGSEA. Deletions cut 6 bases from V and 5 bases from J, with 5 bases between. CDR3 residues: CSVADNEQFF. DNA of the CDR3: TGCAGCGTAGCTGACAATGAGCAGTTCTTC.

This clone has just one count. The chain employs TRBV19 and TRBJ1-1; 9 bases are shared with TRBD1. From germline, CDR1 is LNHDA and CDR2 SQIVND (reference sequence). The CDR3 extends over 14 amino acids. After removal of 3 bases from V and 5 bases from J, the junction contained 4 bases not matched to a gene. This chain's CDR3 is CASSMQDRGTEAFF. CDR3 DNA sequence: TGTGCCAGTAGTATGCAGGACAGGGGAACTGAAGCTTTCTTT.

The chain carries TRBV2 and TRBJ1-6; TRBD1 might be the D (5 bases). Trimming removed 9 bases from V and 6 bases from J, with 15 bases in between. CDR3 length: 14 amino acids. Germline CDR1 SNHLY, CDR2 FYNNEI. The CDR3, as DNA: TGTGCCAGACGGGGCCTCAACGGTAATTCACCCCTCCACTTT. As protein: CARRGLNGNSPLHF.